The 2 T cell receptor beta chains presented below share a single source sample, sequenced in a study of T cells in Graves' hyperthyroidism and ophthalmopathy. Amplification of TCR beta CDR3 regions was performed using RNA transcripts as template. First-round RT-PCR of the TCR CDR3 relied on the HTBI primer set. Using its own MiXCR run on the multiplex PCR reads, TCRdb lists one record per CDR3 protein. The sample carries around 190,000 distinct CDR3 sequences, about 15% recorded once. Sequenced material: blood. Receptor source: a woman aged 45 to 65 with Graves' hyperthyroidism.

This clonotype has at least ten counts. J is TRBJ2-3 and V is TRBV20-1; no clear D gene. The CDR3 totals 15 residues. V shed 0 bases and J shed 0 bases, with 10 bases lying between them. CDR1 is DFQATT, CDR2 SNEGSKA, per germline (reference sequence). CDR3 sequence reads: CSARDHWRSTDTQYF. DNA of the CDR3: TGCAGTGCTAGAGATCATTGGCGGAGCACAGATACGCAGTATTTT.

This clonotype has at least ten counts. The CDR3 coding sequence is TGTGCGTGTCGTACGGGGGAGGCCTACGAGCAGTACTTC. Translation gives CACRTGEAYEQYF. The J gene is TRBJ2-7, the V gene TRBV30; weak D call: TRBD2 (6 bases). The CDR3 is made up of 13 amino acids. CDR1 GTSNPN and CDR2 SVGIG come from the germline V gene (reference sequence).